This passage covers 31 T cell receptor beta chains from one sample sequenced in a study of T cell responses to AZD1222 COVID-19 vaccine. The assay was immunoSEQ multiplex PCR, and TCRdb's table has in-frame clones only and misses some. Counted here are roughly 170,000 clones, roughly 87% occurring once; the ten biggest clones make up 2.6%. The sample in question was peripheral blood, obtained on day 0 of AZD1222 vaccination. These receptors were obtained from an adult in good health.

The V call is TRBV30, the J call TRBJ2-2; a possible D gene is TRBD2 (6 bases). V lost 3 bases to trimming and J lost 1 base, with 9 bases between them. The CDR3 is 14 residues long. Germline CDR1 is GTSNPN and CDR2 is SVGIG (reference sequence). In DNA form, the CDR3 reads TGTGCCTGGAGGGGACTCCTGAACACCGGGGAGCTGTTTTTT. This sequence encodes CAWRGLLNTGELFF.

The CDR3 here is CASSPSTSGRYEQYF. For the CDR3, the DNA is TGTGCCAGCAGCCCTTCGACTAGCGGGAGGTACGAGCAGTACTTC. V usage is TRBV7-9 and J usage is TRBJ2-7; TRBD2 matches 13 bases. V dropped 5 bases and J dropped 4; count of bases not matched to a gene: 5. Per the germline V gene, CDR1 is SEHNR and CDR2 is FQNEAQ (reference sequence). The CDR3 is 15 amino acids.

Regarding this clone: Additional DNA sequences in this sample encode the identical CDR3. The chain is built from TRBV19 and TRBJ2-7; no reliable D call. CDR1 and CDR2 (germline): LNHDA, SQIVND (reference sequence). This CDR3 spans 14 amino acids. V was shortened by 3 bases and J by 1 base, with 10 bases between the two germline ends. CDR3 in DNA: TGTGCCAGTAGTATCGCAGGAACTTCCTACGAGCAGTACTTC. It is translated as CASSIAGTSYEQYF.

This clone was observed a single time. The chain combines TRBV9 with TRBJ1-1; tentative D call: TRBD1 (5 bases). Germline V CDR1 and CDR2: SGDLS, YYNGEE. The CDR3 consists of 15 residues. V lost 3 bases, J lost 0 bases, and 12 bases lay in between. CDR3 in amino acids: CASSDGGGVNTEAFF. CDR3 nucleotide sequence: TGTGCCAGCAGCGACGGTGGGGGGGTGAACACTGAAGCTTTCTTT. Using reference TRBV9 and TRBJ1-1 for the parts outside the CDR3, the full variable domain is DSGVTQTPKHLITATGQRVTLRCSPRSGDLSVYWYQQSLDQGLQFLIQYYNGEERAKGNILERFSAQQFPDLHSELNLSSLELGDSALYFCASSDGGGVNTEAFFGQGTRLTVV.

The chain joins TRBV6-5 to TRBJ2-7, with D perhaps assigned TRBD1 or TRBD2 (5 bases each). CDR1 is MNHEY, CDR2 SVGAGI, per germline. Deletions cut 6 bases from V and 12 bases from J, with 24 bases between. The CDR3 is 14 amino acids. The CDR3 reads CASSPDGDQSRRYF. In DNA, the CDR3 is TGTGCCAGCAGCCCCGACGGGGACCAGAGCAGGCGGTACTTC.

The CDR3, as DNA: TGTGCCAGCAGTGAAGAGGCTAGCGGGATTCCCACCCACAATGAGCAGTTCTTC. This encodes CASSEEASGIPTHNEQFF. The V and J genes are TRBV6-1 and TRBJ2-1, with TRBD2 matching 9 bases. The CDR3 runs to 18 residues. Unmatched junction bases numbered 12, after V lost 1 base and J lost 5 bases. CDR1 and CDR2 (germline): MNHNS, SASEGT.

The chain links TRBV18 to TRBJ2-5; TRBD1 agrees at 8 bases. Trimming took 3 bases from V and 5 from J; bases not matched to a gene: 8. The CDR3 has 15 amino acids. The germline CDR1 and CDR2 sequences are KGHSH and LQKENI. CDR3: CASSPGTGDRETQYF. The CDR3, as DNA: TGTGCCAGCTCACCCGGGACAGGCGACCGGGAGACCCAGTACTTC.

For the CDR3, the DNA is TGCGCCAGCAGCTACAGGGAAACTGTGAACACTGAAGCTTTCTTT. Encoded protein: CASSYRETVNTEAFF. V gene TRBV5-1 combines with J gene TRBJ1-1; tentative D call: TRBD1 (6 bases). V gave up 3 bases and J gave up 0 bases, with 12 bases separating them. This CDR3 has 15 residues. CDR1 is SGHRS, CDR2 YFSETQ, per germline.

The chain couples TRBV2 to TRBJ1-5; D call uncertain. The germline CDR1 and CDR2 sequences are SNHLY and FYNNEI. Between the trimmed V and J ends, which lost 4 bases and 2 bases, there was a span of 12 bases. The CDR3 loop spans 15 amino acids. This chain's CDR3 is CASSVLGGGNQPQHF. The CDR3 DNA follows: TGTGCCAGCAGTGTACTGGGAGGTGGCAATCAGCCCCAGCATTTT.

This clone was counted a single time. CDR3 sequence (DNA): TGTGCCAGCAGTGATCCGGGACTAGCGGGAGGAGTCTACAATGAGCAGTTCTTC. It encodes CASSDPGLAGGVYNEQFF. The chain recombines TRBV7-3 with TRBJ2-1; 15 bases map to TRBD2. Germline loops: CDR1 SGHTA, CDR2 FQGTGA. The trim removed 6 bases at V and 3 bases at J, leaving 9 bases unmatched. The CDR3 spans 18 residues.

This CDR3 reads CASSQDPNQPQHF. CDR3 DNA: TGTGCCAGCAGCCAAGATCCCAATCAGCCCCAGCATTTT. The J gene is TRBJ1-5, the V gene TRBV3-1 (or the pseudogene TRBV3-2); no clear D gene. There are 13 residues in the CDR3. V lost 0 bases, J lost 3 bases, and 3 bases lay in between. Germline assignment: CDR1 LGHDT and CDR2 YNNKEL (reference sequence).

The chain has TRBV20-1 and TRBJ1-4, with a tentative D call TRBD1 (6 bases). The CDR3 has 14 amino acids. Germline V lookup: CDR1 DFQATT, CDR2 SNEGSKA (reference sequence). Trimming removed 3 bases from V and 6 bases from J, with 14 bases in between. The CDR3 nucleotides are TGCAGTGCTAGTTACCGGGGGCGGGATGAAAAACTGTTTTTT. Its translation: CSASYRGRDEKLFF.

This sequence joins TRBV19 and TRBJ2-1; 9 positions match TRBD2. The CDR3 loop spans 17 amino acids. Germline values: CDR1 LNHDA, CDR2 SQIVND (reference sequence). Trimming at V came to 6 bases and at J to 0 bases, leaving 9 bases not matched to a gene. The CDR3 is CASRSRTSAHSYNEQFF. As DNA, the CDR3 is TGTGCCAGTAGATCCCGGACTAGCGCCCACTCCTACAATGAGCAGTTCTTC.

The genes are TRBV2 and TRBJ2-3, with 8 bases fitting TRBD1. The CDR3 has 14 amino acids. Germline-derived CDR1 and CDR2 are SNHLY and FYNNEI. J was trimmed by 3 bases and V by 4 bases; bases with no gene match: 3. The CDR3 nucleotides are TGTGCCAGCAGTGTCCGACAGGGGACAGATACGCAGTATTTT. Protein product: CASSVRQGTDTQYF.

This chain joins TRBV4-1 and TRBJ2-3, with D maybe TRBD2 (5 bases). CDR3 length: 15 residues. Between the trimmed V and J ends, which lost 1 base and 1 base, there was a span of 9 bases. Germline CDR1 and CDR2: MGHRA and YSYEKL. The CDR3 loop reads CASSQGRAGTDTQYF. In DNA, the CDR3 is TGCGCCAGCAGCCAAGGCAGAGCGGGCACAGATACGCAGTATTTT.

The genes are TRBV7-9 and TRBJ2-1, with 15 nucleotides matching TRBD2. The V gene's germline CDR1 is SEHNR and CDR2 FQNEAQ (reference sequence). V lost 4 bases, J lost 6 bases, and 7 bases stayed unmatched. The CDR3 sequence is 17 residues long. In nucleotides, the CDR3 is TGTGCCAGCAGCTCAGGACTAGCGGGAGGGCCAGGCAATGAGCAGTTCTTC. Its translation is CASSSGLAGGPGNEQFF.

This clone appeared a few times. The rearrangement links TRBV2 to TRBJ2-1; 7 nucleotides agree with TRBD1. The CDR3 spans 15 residues. CDR1 is SNHLY and CDR2 is FYNNEI in the germline V gene. The V gene end was trimmed by 6 bases and the J gene end by 2 bases; junction bases not matched to a gene: 7. The CDR3 sequence: CASSRGGGTYNEQFF. CDR3 bases: TGTGCCAGCAGCCGAGGGGGCGGCACCTACAATGAGCAGTTCTTC.

The chain carries TRBV19 and TRBJ1-5; D may be TRBD1 (5 bases). Per the germline V gene, CDR1 is LNHDA and CDR2 is SQIVND (reference sequence). The CDR3 is made up of 11 amino acids. V was pared by 8 bases and J by 6 bases, with 8 bases between. The DNA for the CDR3 is TGTGCCAGTGGCGGGGCTCAGCCCCAGCATTTT. It specifies CASGGAQPQHF.

The chain uses TRBV19 and TRBJ1-1; no definite D call. CDR1 and CDR2 (germline): LNHDA, SQIVND (reference sequence). V lost 9 bases and J lost 0, with 11 bases in between. This CDR3 has 13 residues. The CDR3 DNA reads TGTGCCAGCGGAGGGAGCATGAACACTGAAGCTTTCTTT. It translates to CASGGSMNTEAFF.

The genes are TRBV25-1 and TRBJ2-1; 14 bases line up with TRBD2. With 10 bases clipped from V and 6 bases from J, the junction kept 2 bases outside the gene matches. CDR1 MGHDK and CDR2 SYGVNS come from the germline V gene. The length of the CDR3 is 13 residues. CDR3 loop: CATGLAGGNEQFF. As DNA, the CDR3 is TGTGCCACCGGACTAGCGGGAGGCAATGAGCAGTTCTTC.

This chain links TRBV7-9 with TRBJ1-4; TRBD1 might be the D (5 bases). The CDR3 loop spans 15 amino acids. Germline CDR1 is SEHNR and CDR2 is FQNEAQ (reference sequence). V lost 5 bases and J 3 bases, leaving 13 bases between the germline ends. In DNA form, the CDR3 reads TGTGCCAGCAGCCCCGTGGGGGGAGCTAATGAAAAACTGTTTTTT. The encoded protein is CASSPVGGANEKLFF.

The CDR3 loop is CASSEVAGGPYEQYF. The CDR3 DNA reads as TGTGCCAGCAGTGAAGTGGCGGGAGGGCCTTACGAGCAGTACTTC. This rearrangement joins TRBV6-1 to TRBJ2-7; 9 bases fit TRBD2. The CDR3 is 15 residues long. Looked up from germline, CDR1 is MNHNS and CDR2 is SASEGT. Losses at the gene ends were 1 base for V and 4 bases for J; bases not matched to a gene: 5.

The genes are TRBV19 and TRBJ2-4, with D perhaps matching TRBD1 (5 bases). With 0 bases removed from V and 6 bases from J, the gap between germline ends came to 12 bases. CDR1 is LNHDA, CDR2 SQIVND, per germline (reference sequence). The CDR3 loop spans 15 amino acids. This CDR3 reads CASSIDGAGINIQYF. CDR3 sequence (DNA): TGTGCCAGTAGTATAGATGGGGCAGGGATAAACATTCAGTACTTC.

Only one count was recorded for this clone. This rearrangement joins TRBV11-2 to TRBJ1-2; D remains unclear. The CDR3 has 16 residues. The germline V and J ends were trimmed by 1 base and 0 bases, with 12 bases remaining between them. Germline lookup yields CDR1 SGHAT and CDR2 FQNNGV. The CDR3 DNA is TGTGCCAGCAGCTTAGTAACCGGGAAGGCTAACTATGGCTACACCTTC. Its protein product is CASSLVTGKANYGYTF.

The gene calls are TRBV6-5 and TRBJ1-5; D is uncertain. Germline V gene sequence: CDR1 MNHEY, CDR2 SVGAGI. V lost 6 bases and J lost 6, with 15 bases in between. The CDR3 spans 14 residues. In DNA, the CDR3 is TGTGCCAGCAGAGACCGTCTGGATGTTCAGCCCCAGCATTTT. Its translation is CASRDRLDVQPQHF.

The V and J genes are TRBV27 and TRBJ2-7, with 10 bases that match TRBD1. Germline V gene sequence: CDR1 MNHEY, CDR2 SMNVEV (reference sequence). The junction had 16 bases not matched to a gene; V was cut back by 8 bases and J by 3 bases. This CDR3 region has 17 residues. Here the CDR3 reads CASSYWGRGQGVYEQYF. DNA of the CDR3: TGTGCCAGCTCCTATTGGGGCCGAGGACAGGGGGTCTACGAGCAGTACTTC.

The genes are TRBV15 and TRBJ2-7; D is unresolved. V shed 0 bases and J shed 5 bases, with 11 bases lying between them. In germline, CDR1 is LNHNV, CDR2 YYDKDF (reference sequence). This CDR3 is 14 amino acids long. CDR3 in DNA: TGTGCCACCAGCAGAGATGTACCGCTAGACGAGCAGTACTTC. It is translated as CATSRDVPLDEQYF.

V usage is TRBV6-1 and J usage is TRBJ2-3; no clear D gene. The V gene's germline CDR1 is MNHNS and CDR2 SASEGT. Trimming took 0 bases from V and 4 from J, leaving 8 bases between them. The CDR3 has 14 amino acids. The CDR3 DNA reads TGTGCCAGCAGTGAAGCAGGCTACGCAGATACGCAGTATTTT. This encodes CASSEAGYADTQYF.

This chain uses TRBV11-3 with TRBJ1-1; TRBD1 aligns across 7 bases. Trimming removed 1 base from V and 5 bases from J; junction bases left unmatched: 7. The CDR3 has 15 residues. Germline assignment: CDR1 SGHNT and CDR2 YENEEA. The CDR3 sequence: CASSLATGAGTEAFF. Here the CDR3 DNA reads TGTGCCAGCAGCTTAGCTACAGGGGCAGGGACTGAAGCTTTCTTT.

This rearrangement joins TRBV27 to TRBJ1-1; 7 bases are a match to TRBD1. J lost 0 bases, V lost 3 bases, and 1 base had no gene match. The germline gives CDR1 MNHEY, CDR2 SMNVEV (reference sequence). The CDR3 runs to 14 residues. CDR3 DNA sequence: TGTGCCAGCAGTTTCAGGGGGTTGAACACTGAAGCTTTCTTT. Protein: CASSFRGLNTEAFF.

This chain links TRBV7-3 with TRBJ2-1; 8 nucleotides align to TRBD2. Germline assignment: CDR1 SGHTA and CDR2 FQGTGA. This CDR3 contains 14 residues. V lost 3 bases to trimming and J lost 7 bases; unmatched junction nucleotides: 5. CDR3 sequence: CASSFGGALNEQFF. DNA of the CDR3: TGTGCCAGCAGCTTCGGGGGGGCTTTAAATGAGCAGTTCTTC.